This T cell receptor (beta chain) was sequenced for a study of shared clonotypes between healthy human individuals. Per the original methods: ImmunoSEQ gave junction-only sequences without quality scores, so filtering differed. Sequencing was performed with immunoSEQ multiplex PCR; in TCRdb, only in-frame clones are kept and a portion is missing. That table supplies the V and J calls and clone size; D and trimming were determined from the DNA. The sample holds approximately 1,000,000 clones; approximately 78% are singletons and the top ten take under 0.65%. Every donor was a Caucasian adult from Nashville, Tennessee. As regards this clone: As yet, its antigen is unknown.

This CDR3 spans 12 amino acids. Between the trimmed V and J ends, which lost 6 bases and 5 bases, there was a span of 9 bases. Germline loops: CDR1 SNHLY, CDR2 FYNNEI. General observations from the study: Memory subsets generally showed lower estimated richness than naive subsets.

V usage is TRBV2 and J usage is TRBJ2-3, with D perhaps TRBD2 (5 bases). The TCR was taken from a man aged 18-30 years in good health. Some clones in this sample may be carry-over from other donors' samples. The sequenced sample was memory CD4+ T cells from PBMCs. Stated subset: CD45RA-negative fraction. The CDR3 sequence is CASRDFKDTQYF. CDR3 coding DNA: TGTGCCAGCAGGGACTTTAAAGATACGCAGTATTTT.